These 28 T cell receptor beta chains originate from one sample sequenced in a study of cytomegalovirus exposure and HLA in healthy donors. Generated by immunoSEQ multiplex PCR, the TCRdb table keeps only in-frame clones and is missing some. The data contain roughly 220,000 clones, around 90% of them singletons. Sample: PBMCs. The receptors derive from a young woman in good health and CMV-seronegative.

V usage is TRBV5-8 and J usage is TRBJ2-7; 7 bases align to TRBD2. With V trimmed by 4 bases and J by 6 bases, 19 bases remained unmatched. Germline CDR1 SGHTS, CDR2 YDEGEE. This CDR3 comprises 17 residues. This CDR3 is CASSRGTGGGPLSEQYF. The CDR3 DNA reads as TGTGCCAGCAGCCGGGGTACGGGAGGTGGTCCTTTGTCCGAGCAGTACTTC.

V usage is TRBV19 and J usage is TRBJ1-4; TRBD1 is a possible D gene (5 bases). V gave up 5 bases and J gave up 8 bases, with 18 bases separating them. This CDR3 is 15 amino acids long. Germline V gives CDR1 LNHDA, CDR2 SQIVND (reference sequence). The DNA of the CDR3 is TGTGCCAGTAGTCCACAGGACCCTGGAGAGGAAAAACTGTTTTTT. Its translation: CASSPQDPGEEKLFF.

This clone was detected once. This chain's CDR3 is CASSQTPPGHRFYEQYF. The CDR3 DNA reads as TGTGCCAGTAGCCAAACGCCTCCGGGACATCGATTCTACGAGCAGTACTTC. The chain is built from TRBV19 and TRBJ2-7; D perhaps matches TRBD1 (6 bases). Germline CDR1 and CDR2: LNHDA and SQIVND (reference sequence). CDR3 length: 17 amino acids. V dropped 6 bases and J dropped 3 bases, with 24 bases sitting between them.

The DNA of the CDR3 is TGTGCCAGCAGCCCCGACAGTGAAGAGACCCAGTACTTC. This encodes CASSPDSEETQYF. The J gene is TRBJ2-5, the V gene TRBV13, with TRBD1 as a possible D gene (5 bases). V lost 5 bases and J 3 bases, leaving 10 bases between the germline ends. This CDR3 spans 13 amino acids. Germline CDR1 reads PRHDT; CDR2 reads FYEKMQ (reference sequence).

The chain links TRBV7-3 to TRBJ2-2; D gene uncertain. The CDR3 spans 13 residues. Trimming stripped 5 bases from V and 1 base from J, with 5 bases between. Germline V gene sequence: CDR1 SGHTA, CDR2 FQGTGA. For the CDR3, the DNA is TGTGCCAGCAGCATCAGGAACACCGGGGAGCTGTTTTTT. This sequence encodes CASSIRNTGELFF.

This sequence joins TRBV11-3 and TRBJ1-1, with D uncertain. Germline V gene lookup returns CDR1 SGHNT and CDR2 YENEEA. V lost 6 bases and J lost 0, with 11 bases in between. CDR3 length equals 14 residues. The CDR3 is CASSIGPMNTEAFF. As DNA, the CDR3 is TGTGCCAGCAGTATTGGGCCTATGAACACTGAAGCTTTCTTT. Full variable domain (rest looked up from reference TRBV11-3 and TRBJ1-1): EAGVVQSPRYKIIEKKQPVAFWCNPISGHNTLYWYLQNLGQGPELLIRYENEEAVDDSQLPKDRFSAERLKGVDSTLKIQPAELGDSAVYLCASSIGPMNTEAFFGQGTRLTVV.

Here the CDR3 DNA reads TGTGCCAGCAGCGTAGGGGTCCGAAGCAGGCACTCTGGGGCCAACGTCCTGACTTTC. This codes for CASSVGVRSRHSGANVLTF. The V gene is TRBV7-9, the J gene TRBJ2-6; D possibly corresponds to TRBD1 (5 bases). This CDR3 contains 19 residues. Germline loops: CDR1 SEHNR, CDR2 FQNEAQ (reference sequence). Trimming stripped 5 bases from V and 0 bases from J, with 20 bases between.

The chain couples TRBV6-1 to TRBJ1-5, with 7 bases that match TRBD1. Per the germline V gene, CDR1 is MNHNS and CDR2 is SASEGT. This CDR3 region has 16 residues. After removal of 4 bases from V and 4 bases from J, the junction contained 10 bases not matched to a gene. Here the CDR3 reads CASSVGQVQLNQPQHF. CDR3 in DNA: TGTGCCAGCAGTGTAGGACAGGTGCAACTTAATCAGCCCCAGCATTTT.

A single count supports this clone. The rearrangement joins TRBV28 to TRBJ2-5, with D unclear. Between the trimmed V and J ends, which lost 5 bases and 2 bases, there was a span of 12 bases. This CDR3 is built from 14 residues. Per the germline V gene, CDR1 is MDHEN and CDR2 is SYDVKM. The CDR3 sequence: CASSPRLRQETQYF. The CDR3 bases are TGTGCCAGCAGTCCAAGACTTAGGCAAGAGACCCAGTACTTC.

The chain uses TRBV11-2 and TRBJ1-2, with D possibly being TRBD1 (5 bases). From germline, CDR1 is SGHAT and CDR2 FQNNGV. The length of the CDR3 is 16 residues. Trimming left V 1 base short and J 4 bases short, with 16 bases between. The DNA of the CDR3 is TGTGCCAGCAGCTTAGCGGGGGGGGGATCCTCCTATGGCTACACCTTC. Protein product: CASSLAGGGSSYGYTF. Together with reference TRBV11-2 and TRBJ1-2, the CDR3 gives the full variable domain: EAGVAQSPRYKIIEKRQSVAFWCNPISGHATLYWYQQILGQGPKLLIQFQNNGVVDDSQLPKDRFSAERLKGVDSTLKIQPAKLEDSAVYLCASSLAGGGSSYGYTFGSGTRLTVV.

The chain links TRBV30 to TRBJ1-2; perhaps TRBD1 as D (5 bases). Trimming took off 0 bases at V and 9 bases at J, with 11 bases between the two ends. The CDR3 contains 12 residues. Germline V CDR1 and CDR2: GTSNPN, SVGIG (reference sequence). Written as DNA, the CDR3 is TGTGCCTGGAGTGTAGGGGATTTTCGCTACACCTTC. It encodes CAWSVGDFRYTF.

The chain carries TRBV27 and TRBJ2-7; 9 nucleotides match TRBD2. Germline V gene lookup returns CDR1 MNHEY and CDR2 SMNVEV (reference sequence). The CDR3 length is 14 residues. The J segment lost 2 bases and the V segment lost 6 bases, leaving 5 bases of the junction unmatched. CDR3 residues: CASRIAGDPYEQYF. The CDR3 nucleotides are TGTGCCAGCAGGATAGCGGGAGATCCCTACGAGCAGTACTTC.

This rearrangement joins TRBV29-1 to TRBJ2-1; 11 bases are shared with TRBD2. The germline CDR1 and CDR2 sequences are SQVTM and ANQGSEA. The junction had 6 bases not matched to a gene; V was cut back by 7 bases and J by 4 bases. The CDR3 sequence is 14 residues long. The DNA of the CDR3 is TGCAGCGGTTCCGGGACTAGCGGATACAATGAGCAGTTCTTC. This codes for CSGSGTSGYNEQFF.

The chain links TRBV6-6 to TRBJ1-5, with 10 bases identical to TRBD1. The CDR3 spans 14 residues. V dropped 6 bases and J dropped 7; count of bases not matched to a gene: 6. Germline V gives CDR1 MNHNY, CDR2 SVGAGI (reference sequence). CDR3 in amino acids: CASSHGQGGQPQHF. CDR3 DNA: TGTGCCAGCAGCCACGGACAGGGGGGACAGCCCCAGCATTTT.

The chain links TRBV10-1 to TRBJ2-3; TRBD2 is a possible D gene (7 bases). The germline gives CDR1 WNHNN, CDR2 SYGVQD (reference sequence). The CDR3 extends over 16 amino acids. V was trimmed by 1 base and J by 0 bases, leaving 11 bases between them. The CDR3 reads CASSELRGPSTDTQYF. CDR3 DNA sequence: TGCGCCAGCAGTGAGTTGCGGGGGCCTAGCACAGATACGCAGTATTTT.

The genes are TRBV5-1 and TRBJ2-1; 7 bases are shared with TRBD2. The germline CDR1 and CDR2 sequences are SGHRS and YFSETQ. The CDR3 contains 14 residues. Germline trimming cut 3 bases from V and 6 bases from J; bases unmatched to any gene: 6. The CDR3 reads CASSWDYPSNEQFF. The DNA of the CDR3 is TGCGCCAGCAGCTGGGACTACCCCTCCAATGAGCAGTTCTTC.

CDR3 amino acids: CASSARQGSNEKLFF. CDR3 nucleotide sequence: TGTGCCAGCAGTGCGAGACAGGGCTCTAATGAAAAACTGTTTTTT. The genes are TRBV27 and TRBJ1-4; the match to TRBD1 covers 7 bases. The CDR3 length is 15 residues. The J segment lost 3 bases and the V segment lost 5 bases, leaving 6 bases of the junction unmatched. The germline CDR1 and CDR2 sequences are MNHEY and SMNVEV (reference sequence).

The rearrangement links TRBV6-1 to TRBJ1-3; 11 bases align to TRBD1. Germline V gene lookup returns CDR1 MNHNS and CDR2 SASEGT. The CDR3 is 18 residues long. Germline trimming cut 2 bases from V and 2 bases from J; bases unmatched to any gene: 8. The CDR3: CASSEFSKDRGPGNTIYF. The CDR3 nucleotides are TGTGCCAGCAGTGAATTTAGTAAGGACAGGGGGCCTGGAAACACCATATATTTT.

The chain links TRBV9 to TRBJ1-1, with D possibly matching TRBD1 (5 bases). V dropped 4 bases and J dropped 8 bases, with 21 bases sitting between them. The CDR3 runs to 15 residues. CDR1 SGDLS and CDR2 YYNGEE come from the germline V gene. The CDR3 protein is CASSPRGREPSEAFF. DNA for the CDR3: TGTGCCAGCAGCCCCCGGGGGAGGGAACCCTCCGAAGCTTTCTTT. The full variable domain, with the rest looked up from reference TRBV9 and TRBJ1-1, is DSGVTQTPKHLITATGQRVTLRCSPRSGDLSVYWYQQSLDQGLQFLIQYYNGEERAKGNILERFSAQQFPDLHSELNLSSLELGDSALYFCASSPRGREPSEAFFGQGTRLTVV.

The chain joins TRBV5-1 to TRBJ2-7, with 7 bases that match TRBD1. This CDR3 spans 13 amino acids. Looked up from germline, CDR1 is SGHRS and CDR2 is YFSETQ. With 5 bases clipped from V and 7 bases from J, the junction kept 9 bases outside the gene matches. The chain's CDR3 is CASSTTGAWEQYF. The CDR3 region has the DNA TGCGCCAGCAGTACTACAGGGGCGTGGGAGCAGTACTTC. Filled out from reference TRBV5-1 and TRBJ2-7, the complete variable domain reads KAGVTQTPRYLIKTRGQQVTLSCSPISGHRSVSWYQQTPGQGLQFLFEYFSETQRNKGNFPGRFSGRQFSNSRSEMNVSTLELGDSALYLCASSTTGAWEQYFGPGTRLTVT.

This clone was counted once. The V call is TRBV30, the J call TRBJ1-5; no clear D gene. The CDR3 runs 14 residues. Trimming removed 2 bases at V and 3 bases at J, with 11 bases between. Per the germline V gene, CDR1 is GTSNPN and CDR2 is SVGIG (reference sequence). The DNA for the CDR3 is TGTGCCTGGAGTAACCGGGGTCCCAATCAGCCCCAGCATTTT. The encoded protein is CAWSNRGPNQPQHF.

The V gene is TRBV11-3, the J gene TRBJ2-7, with 13 bases lining up with TRBD2. The V and J ends lost 5 bases and 4 bases, in that order; junction bases with no gene match: 14. This CDR3 has 18 amino acids. The V gene's germline CDR1 is SGHNT and CDR2 YENEEA. CDR3 residues: CASSTNPTSGRFGYEQYF. For the CDR3, the DNA is TGTGCCAGCAGCACAAACCCGACTAGCGGGAGGTTCGGGTACGAGCAGTACTTC.

The J gene is TRBJ1-6, the V gene TRBV6-5; TRBD1 is a possible D gene (5 bases). The V gene's germline CDR1 is MNHEY and CDR2 SVGAGI. V dropped 2 bases and J dropped 3 bases, with 8 bases sitting between them. The CDR3 is 15 amino acids. The CDR3, as DNA: TGTGCCAGCAGTTACGACAGTCTCTATAATTCACCCCTCCACTTT. Amino acid sequence: CASSYDSLYNSPLHF.

The rearrangement links TRBV5-6 to TRBJ2-2; 8 bases match TRBD1. Germline CDR1 is SGHDT and CDR2 is YYEEEE. This CDR3 has 16 residues. The ends lost 1 base at V and 4 bases at J; junction bases unmatched: 6. The CDR3 nucleotides read TGTGCCAGCAGCTTGTCTGTACAGGGGGTCACCGGGGAGCTGTTTTTT. Its translation: CASSLSVQGVTGELFF.

This chain uses TRBV30 with TRBJ1-2; 11 bases are shared with TRBD1. From germline, CDR1 is GTSNPN and CDR2 SVGIG (reference sequence). After removal of 1 base from V and 8 bases from J, the junction contained 6 bases not matched to a gene. The CDR3 spans 14 residues. The DNA for the CDR3 is TGTGCCTGGAGTGGAGGACAGGGGGCGCACGGCTACACCTTC. It encodes CAWSGGQGAHGYTF.

Details on this clone: Germline and junction disagree at one end, which may indicate a read error. The chain recombines TRBV29-1 with TRBJ1-1; the D gene is possibly TRBD1 (6 bases). This CDR3 contains 14 residues. Germline CDR1 reads SQVTM; CDR2 reads ANQGSEA. The CDR3 region is CSVVDRWVNAEAFF. CDR3 nucleotides: TGCAGCGTAGTTGACAGGTGGGTGAACGCTGAAGCTTTCTTT. The full variable domain, in which reference TRBV29-1 and TRBJ1-1 provide the parts outside the CDR3, is SAVISQKPSRDICQRGTSLTIQCQVDSQVTMMFWYRQQPGQSLTLIATANQGSEATYESGFVIDKFPISRPNLTFSTLTVSNMSPEDSSIYLCSVVDRWVNAEAFFGQGTRLTVV.

The CDR3 sequence is CASRTDIYSYNEQFF. CDR3 DNA: TGCGCCAGTCGGACTGATATTTACTCCTACAATGAGCAGTTCTTC. The chain couples TRBV5-1 to TRBJ2-1, with a tentative D call TRBD2 (5 bases). The V gene's germline CDR1 is SGHRS and CDR2 YFSETQ. Trimming took 8 bases from V and 0 from J, leaving 15 bases between them. This CDR3 is built from 15 residues.

The V call is TRBV19, the J call TRBJ1-2, with TRBD1 as a possible D gene (6 bases). Trimming took 6 bases from V and 0 from J, leaving 11 bases between them. CDR3 length equals 14 residues. Germline V gives CDR1 LNHDA, CDR2 SQIVND (reference sequence). The CDR3 DNA reads TGTGCCAGTAGCCAGACAGGTACTAACTATGGCTACACCTTC. This gives the protein CASSQTGTNYGYTF.